These T cell receptor beta chains were read from a single sample in a study of breast tumors, draining lymph nodes, adjacent tissues. TCRdb re-called the multiplex PCR reads through MiXCR, storing one row per CDR3 protein. Of some 170,000 distinct CDR3 sequences in the sample, around 35% are singletons; the top ten hold about 3.7%. The sequenced sample was axillary lymph node tissue. Source of these receptors: a female donor with breast cancer. Some clones in this sample may be carry-over from other donors' samples. The CDR3 runs from the conserved cysteine through the conserved F or W. The order of the fields is clone size, D gene, J gene, CDR3 length, V gene, CDR3 protein, CDR3 DNA. D genes are given only for firm matches. Some rows have no size entry. The others give once, few or many, or a class for an expanded clone.

NA | NA | TRBJ2-5 | 15 | TRBV4-2 | CASGEAPGAGETQYF | TGTGCCAGCGGCGAAGCACCGGGGGCAGGAGAGACCCAGTACTTC
NA | NA | TRBJ2-7 | 13 | TRBV6-5 | CASLQGAGGEQYF | TGTGCCAGCTTACAGGGGGCGGGAGGCGAGCAGTACTTC
NA | NA | TRBJ2-1 | 13 | TRBV20-1 | CSARQSVYNEQFF | TGCAGTGCTAGACAGTCGGTCTACAATGAGCAGTTCTTC
many | NA | TRBJ2-7 | 12 | TRBV7-2 | CASSPPSPEQYF | TGTGCCAGCAGCCCACCCTCCCCCGAGCAGTACTTC
few | TRBD1 | TRBJ2-5 | 14 | TRBV6-6 | CASSHWDSQETQYF | TGTGCCAGCAGTCATTGGGACAGCCAAGAGACCCAGTACTTC
NA | NA | TRBJ1-4 | 15 | TRBV6-1 | CASSPRERTNEKLFF | TGTGCCAGCAGTCCCCGGGAACGGACTAATGAAAAACTGTTTTTT
many | NA | TRBJ2-7 | 14 | TRBV18 | CASSPRQLLYEQYF | TGTGCCAGCTCACCCCGACAGCTACTATACGAGCAGTACTTC
NA | NA | TRBJ1-4 | 13 | TRBV19 | CASSIQEGEKLFF | TGTGCCAGTAGTATCCAGGAGGGGGAAAAACTGTTTTTT
once | NA | TRBJ1-6 | 11 | TRBV2 | CASRINSPLHF | TGTGCCAGCAGGATTAATTCACCCCTCCACTTT
few | NA | TRBJ1-5 | 12 | TRBV28 | CASNGGGQPQHF | TGTGCCAGCAACGGGGGTGGACAGCCCCAGCATTTT
many | NA | TRBJ2-7 | 14 | TRBV27 | CASAPDRPSYEQYF | TGTGCCAGCGCCCCGGACAGACCCTCCTACGAGCAGTACTTC
many | NA | TRBJ2-7 | 16 | TRBV7-6 | CASSPQGQMIPYEQYF | TGTGCCAGCAGCCCGCAGGGACAAATGATTCCCTACGAGCAGTACTTC
many | NA | TRBJ2-3 | 16 | TRBV12-3/TRBV12-4 | CASRHTRGISTDTQYF | TGTGCCAGCAGACACACCCGGGGGATCAGCACAGATACGCAGTATTTT
many | NA | TRBJ2-2 | 13 | TRBV18 | CASSPINTGELFF | TGTGCCAGCTCACCAATAAACACCGGGGAGCTGTTTTTT
many | TRBD2 | TRBJ2-3 | 18 | TRBV7-6 | CASSLARTSGDSIDTQYF | TGTGCCAGCAGCTTAGCCCGGACTAGCGGGGACTCTATAGATACGCAGTATTTT